The 17 T cell receptor beta chains in this list originate from one sample, sequenced in a study of early T cells in non-severe SARS-CoV-2 infection (dated by TCRdb to the early 2020s). The library was obtained by 5' RACE. The sample was run on a NextSeq 500. TCRdb trimmed the raw reads at Q25, called clones with MiXCR and kept productive beta chains. Entries that share a CDR3 protein sequence are merged under the most common genes and DNA. This sample has some 46,000 distinct CDR3 sequences in its table, and about 6.5% of those were observed once. The ten largest clones represent about a fifth of the sample. Sequenced here: whole blood, sampled at baseline. The receptor set was obtained from an adult who was a healthcare worker with PCR-confirmed SARS-CoV-2 infection or an uninfected control (not recorded which).

In its sample, this clonotype was seen many times. The chain joins TRBV18 to TRBJ2-7, with a weak D call TRBD2 (5 bases). Germline V CDR1 and CDR2: KGHSH, LQKENI. The CDR3 runs to 15 residues. The V end was cut by 2 bases, the J end by 8 bases, with 19 bases between. Here the CDR3 DNA reads TGTGCCAGCTCACCAATCGCCGGCCCTGGGGAGCAGCAGTACTTC. The encoded protein is CASSPIAGPGEQQYF.

This chain joins TRBV2 and TRBJ2-7; a weak D match, TRBD1 (5 bases). CDR1 and CDR2 (germline): SNHLY, FYNNEI. The CDR3 consists of 11 residues. V shed 5 bases and J shed 9 bases, with 11 bases lying between them. For the CDR3, the DNA is TGTGCCAGCAGTCCGACAGCCGTGCAGTACTTC. This gives the protein CASSPTAVQYF.

The gene calls are TRBV11-3 and TRBJ2-5; D is uncertain. The ends were cut back, 4 bases at V and 4 bases at J, with 10 bases in the middle. Germline CDR1 and CDR2: SGHNT and YENEEA. This CDR3 region has 13 residues. CDR3 bases: TGTGCCAGCAGCTCACTGGTCGGAGAGACCCAGTACTTC. This translates into CASSSLVGETQYF.

This chain joins TRBV10-3 and TRBJ2-7, with a possible D match to TRBD2 (5 bases). This CDR3 is built from 14 residues. Germline loops: CDR1 ENHRY, CDR2 SYGVKD. With 0 bases removed from V and 3 bases from J, the gap between germline ends came to 9 bases. CDR3 sequence reads: CAISESTGDYEQYF. In DNA form, the CDR3 reads TGTGCCATCAGTGAGTCGACCGGGGACTACGAGCAGTACTTC.

This clonotype showed up many times. The chain recombines TRBV2 with TRBJ2-2, with D unclear. V was shortened by 5 bases and J by 1 base, with 11 bases between the two germline ends. Germline-derived CDR1 and CDR2 are SNHLY and FYNNEI. CDR3 length equals 15 residues. This CDR3 reads CASSPDEMNTGELFF. The CDR3 nucleotides are TGTGCCAGCAGTCCGGACGAGATGAACACCGGGGAGCTGTTTTTT.

The J gene is TRBJ2-3, the V gene TRBV2; D is possibly TRBD1 (5 bases). The V end lost 6 bases, the J end lost 2 bases, and 18 bases lay between the germline ends. The germline CDR1 and CDR2 sequences are SNHLY and FYNNEI. This CDR3 spans 16 amino acids. The CDR3 region is CASRLDRGSNTDTQYF. As DNA, the CDR3 is TGTGCCAGCAGGCTTGATAGGGGCAGCAACACAGATACGCAGTATTTT.

This clonotype turned up a few times. This chain links TRBV20-1 with TRBJ2-3, with D perhaps matching TRBD2 (6 bases). CDR1 is DFQATT and CDR2 is SNEGSKA in the germline V gene (reference sequence). Trimming left V 3 bases short and J 1 base short, with 8 bases between. The CDR3 totals 13 residues. CDR3 amino acids: CSASSSGTDTQYF. The CDR3, as DNA: TGCAGTGCTAGCTCTAGCGGCACAGATACGCAGTATTTT.

J is TRBJ1-1 and V is TRBV7-9; D call uncertain. There are 15 residues in the CDR3. Per the germline V gene, CDR1 is SEHNR and CDR2 is FQNEAQ (reference sequence). V shed 1 base and J shed 0 bases, with 9 bases lying between them. The CDR3 sequence is CASSLDSSMNTEAFF. CDR3 bases: TGTGCCAGCAGCTTAGACAGTTCCATGAACACTGAAGCTTTCTTT. Full variable domain (missing parts from reference TRBV7-9 and TRBJ1-1): DTGVSQNPRHKITKRGQNVTFRCDPISEHNRLYWYRQTLGQGPEFLTYFQNEAQLEKSRLLSDRFSAERPKGSFSTLEIQRTEQGDSAMYLCASSLDSSMNTEAFFGQGTRLTVV.

The sample holds a few counts of this clonotype. This chain links TRBV7-6 with TRBJ2-1, with TRBD2 as a possible D gene (5 bases). Trimming removed 1 base from V and 10 bases from J, with 8 bases in between. The CDR3 totals 12 residues. Per the germline V gene, CDR1 is SGHVS and CDR2 is FNYEAQ. The DNA of the CDR3 is TGTGCCAGCAGCTTAGTGGGCGGGGAGCAGTTCTTC. Encoded protein: CASSLVGGEQFF.

As concerns this clonotype: A much larger clonotype is one base distant, so this may be a read error. This chain uses TRBV6-5 with TRBJ2-1; D is uncertain. Trimming removed 5 bases at V and 2 bases at J, with 10 bases between. Germline V gene data show CDR1 as MNHEY and CDR2 as SVGAGI. The CDR3 loop spans 14 amino acids. The CDR3 DNA sequence: TGTGCCAGCAGTCCCCACGGAGCCTACAATGAGCAGTTCTTC. Encoded protein: CASSPHGAYNEQFF.

This clonotype was picked up many times. The genes are TRBV7-3 and TRBJ2-2; 7 nucleotides line up with TRBD1. J was trimmed by 8 bases and V by 5 bases; bases with no gene match: 8. This CDR3 spans 14 amino acids. Germline loops: CDR1 SGHTA, CDR2 FQGTGA. The CDR3 region is CASSPGQASGELFF. The CDR3, as DNA: TGTGCCAGCAGCCCCGGACAGGCTTCTGGGGAGCTGTTTTTT.

This clonotype appeared many times. V usage is TRBV4-3 and J usage is TRBJ2-1; D gene ambiguous. The germline gives CDR1 LGHNA, CDR2 YSLEER. This CDR3 comprises 17 residues. V gave up 0 bases and J gave up 4 bases, with 16 bases separating them. CDR3 in amino acids: CASSQDPGSATYNEQFF. Written as DNA, the CDR3 is TGCGCCAGCAGCCAAGATCCTGGGTCCGCCACTTACAATGAGCAGTTCTTC.

This clonotype was observed a few times. The chain recombines TRBV18 with TRBJ2-1; weak D call: TRBD1 (6 bases). V was shortened by 3 bases and J by 2 bases, with 8 bases between the two germline ends. Germline V gene data show CDR1 as KGHSH and CDR2 as LQKENI. There are 14 residues in the CDR3. Written as DNA, the CDR3 is TGTGCCAGCTCACCTCGGGACACCTACAATGAGCAGTTCTTC. This gives the protein CASSPRDTYNEQFF. Full variable domain (remainder filled in from reference TRBV18 and TRBJ2-1): NAGVMQNPRHLVRRRGQEARLRCSPMKGHSHVYWYRQLPEEGLKFMVYLQKENIIDESGMPKERFSAEFPKEGPSILRIQQVVRGDSAAYFCASSPRDTYNEQFFGPGTRLTVL.

This clonotype occurred many times. V is TRBV28 and J is TRBJ1-5, with TRBD1 identical over 10 bases. CDR3 length equals 15 residues. CDR1 is MDHEN and CDR2 is SYDVKM in the germline V gene. The V segment lost 5 bases and the J segment 7 bases; nucleotides outside the gene matches: 8. The CDR3 is CASSAWTGGGQPQHF. The CDR3, as DNA: TGTGCCAGCAGTGCTTGGACAGGGGGAGGGCAGCCCCAGCATTTT. Combining the CDR3 with reference TRBV28 and TRBJ1-5 gives the whole variable domain DVKVTQSSRYLVKRTGEKVFLECVQDMDHENMFWYRQDPGLGLRLIYFSYDVKMKEKGDIPEGYSVSREKKERFSLILESASTNQTSMYLCASSAWTGGGQPQHFGDGTRLSIL.

This clonotype was counted a few times. The chain has TRBV7-2 and TRBJ1-1, with no clear D. Germline lookup yields CDR1 SGHTA and CDR2 FQGNSA. V shed 3 bases and J shed 2 bases, with 7 bases lying between them. This CDR3 contains 13 residues. CDR3 nucleotides: TGTGCCAGCAGCTTTGGTACTAACACTGAAGCTTTCTTT. Amino acids: CASSFGTNTEAFF. Based on the CDR3 plus reference TRBV7-2 and TRBJ1-1, the full variable domain is GAGVSQSPSNKVTEKGKDVELRCDPISGHTALYWYRQSLGQGLEFLIYFQGNSAPDKSGLPSDRFSAERTGGSVSTLTIQRTQQEDSAVYLCASSFGTNTEAFFGQGTRLTVV.

The V call is TRBV15, the J call TRBJ1-5, with D possibly matching TRBD1 (6 bases). This CDR3 has 13 amino acids. Trimming pared 1 base from V and 5 bases from J, leaving 6 bases between. Germline V CDR1 and CDR2: LNHNV, YYDKDF (reference sequence). The CDR3 DNA reads as TGTGCCACCAGCAGAGCAGGGGATCAGCCCCAGCATTTT. Translating gives CATSRAGDQPQHF.

This clonotype was counted only a few times. The chain recombines TRBV9 with TRBJ2-3; 10 bases agree with TRBD1. Germline V gives CDR1 SGDLS, CDR2 YYNGEE. V trimming: 9 bases; J trimming: 4 bases; junction bases outside the gene matches: 11. The CDR3 sequence is 15 residues long. CDR3 nucleotide sequence: TGTGCCACCTCGATTGGGACAGGGGAGGCAGATACGCAGTATTTT. Translated, it gives CATSIGTGEADTQYF.